What follows are 9 T cell receptor beta chains derived from one specimen sequenced in a study of T cell repertoires in cytomegalovirus infection. TCRdb reanalysed the reads using MiXCR and keeps one entry per CDR3 protein. The table has around 740,000 distinct CDR3 sequences, 35% to 45% seen once. The specimen sequenced was PBMCs. The receptors shown here come from a human donor in good health (CMV status not recorded). Some clones in this sample may be carry-over from other donors' samples.

The rearrangement joins TRBV27 to TRBJ1-5; 9 nucleotides agree with TRBD1. V shed 5 bases and J 4 bases; nucleotides not matched to a gene: 9. Germline V gene lookup returns CDR1 MNHEY and CDR2 SMNVEV (reference sequence). This CDR3 comprises 16 residues. The CDR3 spells CASSANTGGSNQPQHF. For the CDR3, the DNA is TGTGCCAGCAGTGCCAATACAGGGGGCTCAAATCAGCCCCAGCATTTT.

V is TRBV5-6 and J is TRBJ2-7; maybe TRBD2 (5 bases). The length of the CDR3 is 15 residues. CDR1 and CDR2 (germline): SGHDT, YYEEEE. V was cut by 6 bases and J by 0 bases, with 16 bases left in between. The CDR3 spells CASMSSPGSSYEQYF. Here the CDR3 DNA reads TGTGCCAGCATGTCGTCCCCGGGATCCTCCTACGAGCAGTACTTC.

The chain employs TRBV2 and TRBJ1-4; no clear D. The CDR3 has 12 residues. Trimming took off 3 bases at V and 7 bases at J, with 6 bases between the two ends. Germline V gene sequence: CDR1 SNHLY, CDR2 FYNNEI. CDR3 loop: CASSDVGEKLFF. The CDR3 DNA sequence: TGTGCCAGCAGTGATGTGGGTGAAAAACTGTTTTTT.

This clonotype was picked up a small number of times. The chain carries TRBV7-6 and TRBJ1-3, with TRBD1 as a possible D gene (6 bases). This CDR3 has 16 amino acids. The germline V and J ends were trimmed by 1 base and 2 bases, with 12 bases remaining between them. Germline-derived CDR1 and CDR2 are SGHVS and FNYEAQ. The CDR3 DNA sequence: TGTGCCAGCAGCTTAGGCACCGGGGGCGCTGGAAACACCATATATTTT. Translation gives CASSLGTGGAGNTIYF.

Only a few counts were recorded for this clonotype. The genes are TRBV19 and TRBJ2-3; 8 positions agree with TRBD2. Germline V gene sequence: CDR1 LNHDA, CDR2 SQIVND (reference sequence). The CDR3 is made up of 16 amino acids. Losses at the gene ends were 4 bases for V and 1 base for J; bases not matched to a gene: 7. CDR3 loop: CASSRQGLVGTDTQYF. In DNA form, the CDR3 reads TGTGCCAGTAGTAGGCAGGGACTAGTGGGCACAGATACGCAGTATTTT.

The chain couples TRBV29-1 to TRBJ1-1, with a possible D match to TRBD1 (5 bases). CDR1 and CDR2 from the germline V gene are SQVTM and ANQGSEA. V was clipped by 8 bases and J by 5 bases, with 15 bases between them. This CDR3 has 12 residues. As DNA, the CDR3 is TGCAGCTCCTCCCAGGGAAGGACTGAAGCTTTCTTT. The encoded protein is CSSSQGRTEAFF. Combining the CDR3 with reference TRBV29-1 and TRBJ1-1 gives the whole variable domain SAVISQKPSRDICQRGTSLTIQCQVDSQVTMMFWYRQQPGQSLTLIATANQGSEATYESGFVIDKFPISRPNLTFSTLTVSNMSPEDSSIYLCSSSQGRTEAFFGQGTRLTVV.

This clonotype was counted only a few times. The chain is built from TRBV11-2 and TRBJ2-7; D may be TRBD1 or TRBD2 (5 bases each). V lost 5 bases, J lost 4 bases, and 15 bases lay in between. In germline, CDR1 is SGHAT, CDR2 FQNNGV. CDR3 length equals 14 residues. The CDR3 region has the DNA TGTGCCAGCAGCCTCAGGGCCGAGGGTTACGAGCAGTACTTC. Amino acids: CASSLRAEGYEQYF.

In DNA form, the CDR3 reads TGTGCCAGTAGTGCCAGACAGGGAGCTGAAGCTTTCTTT. This encodes CASSARQGAEAFF. V is TRBV19 and J is TRBJ1-1, with 7 bases identical to TRBD1. CDR1 and CDR2 from the germline V gene are LNHDA and SQIVND (reference sequence). The CDR3 is 13 amino acids. The trim removed 5 bases at V and 6 bases at J, leaving 6 bases unmatched.

This clonotype was recorded at least ten times. The chain couples TRBV7-2 to TRBJ2-5; D remains ambiguous. V was trimmed by 5 bases and J by 7 bases, leaving 14 bases between them. This CDR3 is 13 amino acids long. Looked up from germline, CDR1 is SGHTA and CDR2 is FQGNSA. The CDR3 region is CASSTHTLGTQYF. CDR3 in DNA: TGTGCCAGCAGCACCCACACTCTTGGGACCCAGTACTTC.